The 21 T cell receptor beta chains below come from one sample, sequenced in a study of blood T cells in healthy people across ages. Through a sample-barcoded 5' primer and a J-beta primer mix, a second PCR was run for roughly 6 to 11 cycles. In TCRdb, the 5' RACE reads were re-called with MiXCR into one record per CDR3 protein. Counted here are 850,000 to 1,000,000 distinct CDR3 sequences, roughly half occurring once; the ten biggest clones make up roughly 23%. The sequencing input was blood. The receptors derive from a woman aged 60-75 years in good health.

As for this clonotype: A read error may produce the germline difference seen at one junction end. V is TRBV28 and J is TRBJ1-2, with 7 bases fitting TRBD1. Germline CDR1 and CDR2: MDHEN and SYDVKM. This CDR3 is built from 13 residues. The CDR3 DNA follows: TGTGGCAGCAGCCCAACAGGGGACTATGGCTACACCTTC. Its translation: CGSSPTGDYGYTF.

The J gene is TRBJ2-5, the V gene TRBV7-6; the match to TRBD2 covers 7 bases. This CDR3 comprises 16 residues. CDR1 and CDR2 (germline): SGHVS, FNYEAQ. Losses at the gene ends were 4 bases for V and 1 base for J; bases not matched to a gene: 9. In nucleotides, the CDR3 is TGTGCCAGCAGCTCAGACGGGAGGAGAGGCCAAGAGACCCAGTACTTC. Translating gives CASSSDGRRGQETQYF.

J is TRBJ2-3 and V is TRBV27; D is ambiguous. Trimming removed 2 bases from V and 0 bases from J, with 12 bases in between. The CDR3 totals 16 residues. Germline-derived CDR1 and CDR2 are MNHEY and SMNVEV (reference sequence). CDR3 in amino acids: CASSLTAGSSTDTQYF. The CDR3 coding sequence is TGTGCCAGCAGTTTAACGGCCGGATCTAGCACAGATACGCAGTATTTT.

The chain has TRBV15 and TRBJ2-5; D gene unclear. Trimming took off 5 bases at V and 7 bases at J, with 20 bases between the two ends. CDR1 LNHNV and CDR2 YYDKDF come from the germline V gene (reference sequence). There are 15 residues in the CDR3. CDR3 amino acids: CATSQLDLAPGTQYF. In DNA, the CDR3 is TGTGCCACCAGCCAATTAGACTTGGCCCCCGGGACCCAGTACTTC.

The chain's CDR3 is CASSSQGTPYEQYF. As DNA, the CDR3 is TGCGCCAGCAGCTCCCAGGGAACCCCCTACGAGCAGTACTTC. The chain is built from TRBV5-1 and TRBJ2-4; possibly TRBD1 for D (5 bases). The J call is uncertain, as TRBJ2-7 better fits the DNA end. The CDR3 has 14 amino acids. Per the germline V gene, CDR1 is SGHRS and CDR2 is YFSETQ.

This clonotype occurred a few times. This rearrangement joins TRBV28 to TRBJ2-3; TRBD2 matches at 8 bases. Trimming cost V 5 bases and J 0 bases; bases outside gene matches: 10. Germline CDR1 reads MDHEN; CDR2 reads SYDVKM. The CDR3 sequence is 17 residues long. CDR3 sequence reads: CASSTAGVHSSTDTQYF. In DNA, the CDR3 is TGTGCCAGCAGTACAGCGGGAGTCCACTCTAGCACAGATACGCAGTATTTT.

The V gene is TRBV7-3, the J gene TRBJ2-5; D might be TRBD1 (5 bases). The J call is uncertain, as TRBJ2-7 better fits the DNA end. The CDR3 is made up of 13 amino acids. Germline V CDR1 and CDR2: SGHTA, FQGTGA. The CDR3 bases are TGTGCCAGCAGGACAGAATTTCGACTCGAGCAGTACTTC. It encodes CASRTEFRLEQYF.

The chain has TRBV7-2 and TRBJ2-1, with a tentative D call TRBD1 (5 bases). Germline CDR1 is SGHTA and CDR2 is FQGNSA. This CDR3 spans 14 amino acids. V shed 1 base and J shed 10 bases, with 14 bases lying between them. The DNA of the CDR3 is TGTGCCAGCAGCTTAGTCCGCAGGGTCGGAGAGCAGTTCTTC. Translation gives CASSLVRRVGEQFF.

The CDR3 coding sequence is TGTGCCAGCAGTGACCCCGGGACAGGAGTTGATGCTTTCTTT. Its translation is CASSDPGTGVDAFF. This rearrangement joins TRBV6-1 to TRBJ1-1, with 8 bases lining up with TRBD1. Looked up from germline, CDR1 is MNHNS and CDR2 is SASEGT. The CDR3 spans 14 residues. The trim removed 3 bases at V and 11 bases at J, leaving 11 bases unmatched.

This clonotype was counted only a few times. The chain is built from TRBV20-1 and TRBJ2-7; TRBD2 aligns across 8 bases. Germline CDR1 and CDR2: DFQATT and SNEGSKA (reference sequence). The CDR3 totals 13 residues. The J segment lost 4 bases and the V segment lost 3 bases, leaving 5 bases of the junction unmatched. CDR3 DNA sequence: TGCAGTGCTAGCGTAGCGGGACTTTACGAGCAGTACTTC. This sequence encodes CSASVAGLYEQYF.

The chain uses TRBV30 and TRBJ2-3; no firm D call. In germline, CDR1 is GTSNPN, CDR2 SVGIG (reference sequence). The CDR3 is made up of 12 amino acids. Trimming stripped 0 bases from V and 3 bases from J, with 4 bases between. Here the CDR3 DNA reads TGTGCCTGGAGTGTGCAGACAGATACGCAGTATTTT. This translates into CAWSVQTDTQYF. The whole variable domain, filled in from reference TRBV30 and TRBJ2-3, reads SQTIHQWPATLVQPVGSPLSLECTVEGTSNPNLYWYRQAAGRGLQLLFYSVGIGQISSEVPQNLSASRPQDRQFILSSKKLLLSDSGFYLCAWSVQTDTQYFGPGTRLTVL.

J is TRBJ2-6 and V is TRBV18, with 7 positions matching TRBD1. CDR3 length equals 15 residues. Germline CDR1 KGHSH, CDR2 LQKENI. Trimming at V came to 3 bases and at J to 10 bases, leaving 9 bases not matched to a gene. This CDR3 reads CASSPSGTVRNVLTF. The CDR3 nucleotides are TGTGCCAGCTCACCCTCCGGGACAGTACGGAACGTCCTGACTTTC.

V usage is TRBV20-1 and J usage is TRBJ2-7; D unresolved. Trimming took off 1 base at V and 7 bases at J, with 8 bases between the two ends. The CDR3 length is 11 residues. CDR1 is DFQATT, CDR2 SNEGSKA, per germline (reference sequence). The CDR3: CSARGGNEQYF. Here the CDR3 DNA reads TGCAGTGCTAGAGGTGGTAATGAGCAGTACTTC.

The chain is built from TRBV20-1 and TRBJ2-1; 12 bases agree with TRBD2. The CDR3 has 15 amino acids. V dropped 3 bases and J dropped 6; count of bases not matched to a gene: 6. CDR1 and CDR2 from the germline V gene are DFQATT and SNEGSKA (reference sequence). CDR3 loop: CSARASGGAFNEQFF. In nucleotides, the CDR3 is TGCAGTGCTAGGGCTAGCGGGGGGGCCTTCAATGAGCAGTTCTTC.

This clonotype has a count of ten or more. The chain recombines TRBV28 with TRBJ2-7; TRBD2 is a possible D gene (6 bases). Germline-derived CDR1 and CDR2 are MDHEN and SYDVKM. This CDR3 region has 14 residues. Trimming removed 2 bases from V and 2 bases from J, with 10 bases in between. CDR3 region: CASSLSGPPYEQYF. In nucleotides, the CDR3 is TGTGCCAGCAGTTTAAGCGGGCCGCCCTACGAGCAGTACTTC.

The rearrangement joins TRBV20-1 to TRBJ1-2, with 11 bases lining up with TRBD1. The V and J ends lost 5 bases and 3 bases, in that order; junction bases with no gene match: 2. CDR1 DFQATT and CDR2 SNEGSKA come from the germline V gene (reference sequence). This CDR3 comprises 13 residues. The CDR3 protein is CSAGGQGDYGYTF. CDR3 sequence (DNA): TGCAGTGCTGGGGGACAGGGGGACTATGGCTACACCTTC.

This sequence joins TRBV6-5 and TRBJ2-6; D gene ambiguous. Germline lookup yields CDR1 MNHEY and CDR2 SVGAGI. Trimming shortened V by 0 bases and J by 0 bases, and 12 bases separated the two germline ends. CDR3 length: 18 amino acids. The CDR3 region has the DNA TGTGCCAGCAGTTACTCGTTCGGGCGACACTCTGGGGCCAACGTCCTGACTTTC. Amino acid sequence: CASSYSFGRHSGANVLTF.

This clonotype was picked up a small number of times. The genes are TRBV15 and TRBJ2-3, with 7 bases fitting TRBD1. V lost 5 bases and J lost 8; bases outside the gene matches: 13. In germline, CDR1 is LNHNV, CDR2 YYDKDF (reference sequence). The CDR3 runs 15 residues. CDR3 region: CATSASTGWRGTQYF. The CDR3 DNA sequence: TGTGCCACCAGCGCGTCGACAGGGTGGCGCGGTACGCAGTATTTT.

The chain joins TRBV3-1 to TRBJ2-5, with D maybe TRBD1 (6 bases). There are 17 residues in the CDR3. The germline gives CDR1 LGHDT, CDR2 YNNKEL (reference sequence). V lost 0 bases and J 1 base, leaving 15 bases between the germline ends. CDR3 region: CASSQDTGLGTQETQYF. The CDR3 bases are TGTGCCAGCAGCCAAGACACAGGGCTCGGAACCCAAGAGACCCAGTACTTC.

There are a few counts of this clonotype. The gene calls are TRBV12-3 or TRBV12-4 and TRBJ2-5; D is perhaps TRBD2 (5 bases). Trimming shortened V by 2 bases and J by 7 bases, and 11 bases separated the two germline ends. The CDR3 sequence is 13 residues long. CDR3 protein: CASSLNREGTQYF. The DNA for the CDR3 is TGTGCCAGCAGTTTAAACCGAGAGGGGACCCAGTACTTC.

The chain recombines TRBV9 with TRBJ2-3; possible D gene TRBD1, 7 bases. This CDR3 has 15 residues. Trimming took 2 bases from V and 1 from J, leaving 11 bases between them. CDR1 is SGDLS and CDR2 is YYNGEE in the germline V gene. CDR3 in amino acids: CASSVIRGGTDTQYF. DNA of the CDR3: TGTGCCAGCAGCGTGATCAGGGGGGGCACAGATACGCAGTATTTT. The full variable domain, completed using reference TRBV9 and TRBJ2-3, is DSGVTQTPKHLITATGQRVTLRCSPRSGDLSVYWYQQSLDQGLQFLIQYYNGEERAKGNILERFSAQQFPDLHSELNLSSLELGDSALYFCASSVIRGGTDTQYFGPGTRLTVL.